This T cell receptor (beta chain) was sequenced during a study of PD-1 blockade in classical Hodgkin lymphoma. Study background: Administration of nivolumab to patients was at 3 mg/kg intravenously every 2 weeks.

Here immunoSEQ multiplex PCR was the method, and the copy in TCRdb shows in-frame clones only, minus some. The table includes 120,000 to 150,000 clones, around 73% detected once. Every patient was affected by relapse after autologous stem cell transplantation, while exposure to brentuximab vedotin was not uniform. Whole-study findings and limits: Some patients started nivolumab under 1 year after ASCT, and they were excluded. Newly diagnosed patients were said to have less baseline TCR diversity than healthy donors did.

This clone was picked up a small number of times. Its antigen is unknown. V lost 7 bases and J 6 bases, leaving 21 bases between the germline ends. The CDR3 length is 15 residues. The germline V gene encodes CDR1 SNHLY and CDR2 FYNNEI. This clonotype was obtained from a human donor with classical Hodgkin lymphoma. This chain joins TRBV2 and TRBJ1-1, with D unresolved. The sequences come from peripheral blood mononuclear cells (PBMCs), collected before the second cycle of nivolumab. CDR3 sequence: CASMRFGFSTAEAFF. DNA for the CDR3: TGTGCCAGCATGCGGTTCGGTTTTTCAACAGCTGAAGCTTTCTTT.